Shown below are 8 T cell receptor beta chains from a single sample sequenced in a study of a mutant IDH1 vaccine in newly diagnosed glioma. This table comes from immunoSEQ multiplex PCR, and its TCRdb copy is limited to in-frame clones, with some not included. The data show around 54,000 clones, about four fifths seen once. These receptors lack a known antigen. This sample's time point: week 47, end of study. The study gave 300 ug of mutant IDH1 20-mer peptide per vaccine dose, with topical imiquimod. The specimen was PBMCs, collected from a glioma patient whose treatment included an IDH1 peptide vaccine. Receptors were obtained from a woman aged 45 to 65 with glioma.

The gene calls are TRBV7-2 and TRBJ2-7; TRBD2 matches at 7 bases. After removal of 7 bases from V and 3 bases from J, the junction contained 9 bases not matched to a gene. The CDR3 sequence is 14 residues long. Germline loops: CDR1 SGHTA, CDR2 FQGNSA. The CDR3, as DNA: TGTGCCAGCACCACCGCGTCGGGAGGCTACGAGCAGTACTTC. Protein sequence: CASTTASGGYEQYF.

This clone has a handful of counts. The rearrangement links TRBV12-5 to TRBJ1-6; the D gene is possibly TRBD1 (5 bases). This CDR3 contains 14 residues. Deletions cut 6 bases from V and 7 bases from J, with 13 bases between. CDR1 and CDR2 (germline): LGHNT, FRNRAP. In DNA, the CDR3 is TGTGCTAGTGGGACGGACACACTAAATTCACCCCTCCACTTT. As protein: CASGTDTLNSPLHF.

The chain carries TRBV20-1 and TRBJ1-1; unclear D gene. The germline gives CDR1 DFQATT, CDR2 SNEGSKA (reference sequence). V was pared by 3 bases and J by 11 bases, with 13 bases between. The CDR3 is made up of 11 amino acids. The CDR3 sequence is CSASGYDRAFF. The CDR3 coding sequence is TGCAGTGCTAGTGGGTACGATCGGGCTTTCTTT.

The rearrangement links TRBV5-1 to TRBJ2-2; D gene uncertain. This CDR3 has 15 residues. Deletions cut 6 bases from V and 0 bases from J, with 12 bases between. Germline CDR1 SGHRS, CDR2 YFSETQ. CDR3 region: CASTLTPSNTGELFF. The CDR3 DNA follows: TGCGCCAGCACGTTGACACCGTCGAACACCGGGGAGCTGTTTTTT.

The chain couples TRBV7-2 to TRBJ1-5; D gene uncertain. The CDR3 sequence is 16 residues long. Trimming removed 3 bases from V and 4 bases from J, with 16 bases in between. Germline V lookup: CDR1 SGHTA, CDR2 FQGNSA. CDR3 protein: CASSFSSGNSNQPQHF. The CDR3, as DNA: TGTGCCAGCAGCTTTTCCTCCGGGAATTCGAATCAGCCCCAGCATTTT.

V gene TRBV10-3 combines with J gene TRBJ2-7; a weak D match, TRBD1 (6 bases). The CDR3 runs 13 residues. Trimming cost V 7 bases and J 0 bases, with 10 bases left between them. Germline loops: CDR1 ENHRY, CDR2 SYGVKD. The CDR3 region has the DNA TGTGCCATCACGCAGGGGAGCTCCTACGAGCAGTACTTC. It yields the protein CAITQGSSYEQYF.

The CDR3 coding sequence is TGTGCCAGCAGCACACTGAGCGGGGGGGCCGGGGATACGCAGTATTTT. Protein: CASSTLSGGAGDTQYF. The rearrangement uses TRBV5-6 and TRBJ2-3; 10 bases map to TRBD2. J was trimmed by 6 bases and V by 4 bases; bases with no gene match: 11. The CDR3 is 16 amino acids. Germline-derived CDR1 and CDR2 are SGHDT and YYEEEE.

Only one count was recorded for this clone. The chain is built from TRBV5-1 and TRBJ1-6; D not resolved. Germline CDR1 is SGHRS and CDR2 is YFSETQ. The CDR3 length is 12 residues. Trimming removed 5 bases from V and 6 bases from J, with 6 bases in between. CDR3 loop: CASRVANSPLHF. CDR3 nucleotide sequence: TGCGCCAGCAGGGTGGCTAATTCACCCCTCCACTTT.